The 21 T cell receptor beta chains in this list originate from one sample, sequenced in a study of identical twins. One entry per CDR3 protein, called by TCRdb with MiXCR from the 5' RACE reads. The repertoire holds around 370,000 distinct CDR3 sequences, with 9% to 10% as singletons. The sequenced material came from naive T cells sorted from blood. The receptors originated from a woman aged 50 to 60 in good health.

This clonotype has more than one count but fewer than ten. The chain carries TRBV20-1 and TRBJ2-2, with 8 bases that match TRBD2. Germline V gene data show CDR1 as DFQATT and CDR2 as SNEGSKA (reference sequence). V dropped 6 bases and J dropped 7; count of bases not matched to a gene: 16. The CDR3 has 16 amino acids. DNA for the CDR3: TGCAGTGCACCCCTCACGGCAAGCGGGAGAGGCGGGGAGCTGTTTTTT. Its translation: CSAPLTASGRGGELFF.

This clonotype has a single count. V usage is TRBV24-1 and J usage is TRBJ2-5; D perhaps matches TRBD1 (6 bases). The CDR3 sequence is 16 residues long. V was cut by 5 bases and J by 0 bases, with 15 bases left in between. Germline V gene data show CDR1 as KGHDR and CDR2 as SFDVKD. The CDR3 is CATSAAQGQDQETQYF. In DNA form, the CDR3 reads TGTGCCACCAGTGCTGCTCAGGGGCAGGACCAAGAGACCCAGTACTTC.

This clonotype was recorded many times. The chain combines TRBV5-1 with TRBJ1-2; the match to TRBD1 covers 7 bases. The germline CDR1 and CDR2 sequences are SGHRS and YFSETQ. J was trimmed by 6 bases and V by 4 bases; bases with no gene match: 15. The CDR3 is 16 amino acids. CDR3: CASSVRQGRSPDGYTF. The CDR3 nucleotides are TGCGCCAGCAGCGTCCGACAGGGAAGGTCGCCTGATGGCTACACCTTC.

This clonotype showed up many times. CDR3 protein: CASSWDSSYNEQFF. CDR3 in DNA: TGCGCCAGCAGCTGGGACAGCTCCTACAATGAGCAGTTCTTC. The rearrangement uses TRBV5-1 and TRBJ2-1; TRBD1 matches 7 bases. There are 14 residues in the CDR3. Trimming removed 3 bases from V and 0 bases from J; junction bases left unmatched: 0. Germline values: CDR1 SGHRS, CDR2 YFSETQ.

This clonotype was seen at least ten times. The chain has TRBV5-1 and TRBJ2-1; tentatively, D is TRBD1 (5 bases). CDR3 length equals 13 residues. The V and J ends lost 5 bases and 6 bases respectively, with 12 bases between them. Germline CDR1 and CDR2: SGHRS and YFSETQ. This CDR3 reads CASRLQGFNEQFF. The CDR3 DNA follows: TGCGCCAGCAGACTCCAGGGCTTCAATGAGCAGTTCTTC.

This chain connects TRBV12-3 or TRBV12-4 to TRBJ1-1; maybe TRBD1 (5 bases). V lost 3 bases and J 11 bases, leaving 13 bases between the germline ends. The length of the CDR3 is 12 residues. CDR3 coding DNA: TGTGCCAGCAGTTTTGTCGGTCGGGGGGCTTTCTTT. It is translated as CASSFVGRGAFF.

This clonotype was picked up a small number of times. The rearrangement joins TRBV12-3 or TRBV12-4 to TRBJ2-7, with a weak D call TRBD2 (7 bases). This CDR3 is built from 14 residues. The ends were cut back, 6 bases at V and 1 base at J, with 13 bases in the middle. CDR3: CASRGGLGSYEQYF. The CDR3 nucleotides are TGTGCCAGCAGGGGGGGGCTGGGGTCCTACGAGCAGTACTTC.

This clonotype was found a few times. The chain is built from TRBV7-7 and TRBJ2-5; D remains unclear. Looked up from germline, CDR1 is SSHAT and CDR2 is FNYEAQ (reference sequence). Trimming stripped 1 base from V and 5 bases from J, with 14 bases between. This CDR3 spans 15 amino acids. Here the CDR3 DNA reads TGTGCCAGCAGCTTAGGGCCGAGCCAAGGCGAGACCCAGTACTTC. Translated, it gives CASSLGPSQGETQYF.

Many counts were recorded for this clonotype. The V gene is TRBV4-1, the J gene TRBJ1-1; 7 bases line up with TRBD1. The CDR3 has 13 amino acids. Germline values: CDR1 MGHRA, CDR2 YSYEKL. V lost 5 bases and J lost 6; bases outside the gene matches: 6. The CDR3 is CASSGTGVAEAFF. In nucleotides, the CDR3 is TGCGCCAGCAGCGGTACAGGGGTGGCTGAAGCTTTCTTT.

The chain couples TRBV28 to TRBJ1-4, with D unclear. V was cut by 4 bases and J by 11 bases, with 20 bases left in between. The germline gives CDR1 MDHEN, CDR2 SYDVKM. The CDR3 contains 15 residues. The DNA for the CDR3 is TGTGCCAGCAGTTCATCGACCGGGATGGCGGCGAAACTGTTTTTT. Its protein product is CASSSSTGMAAKLFF.

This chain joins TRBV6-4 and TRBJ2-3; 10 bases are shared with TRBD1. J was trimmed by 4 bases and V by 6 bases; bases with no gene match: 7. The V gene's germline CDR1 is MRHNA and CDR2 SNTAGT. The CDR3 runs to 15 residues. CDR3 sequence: CASRPGQGFADTQYF. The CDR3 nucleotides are TGTGCCAGCAGGCCGGGACAGGGGTTCGCAGATACGCAGTATTTT.

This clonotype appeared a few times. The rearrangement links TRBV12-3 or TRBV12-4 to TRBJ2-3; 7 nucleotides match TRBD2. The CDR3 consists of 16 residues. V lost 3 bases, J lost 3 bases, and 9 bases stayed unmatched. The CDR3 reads CASSFFGRMKTDTQYF. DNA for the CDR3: TGTGCCAGCAGTTTCTTCGGGAGGATGAAGACAGATACGCAGTATTTT.

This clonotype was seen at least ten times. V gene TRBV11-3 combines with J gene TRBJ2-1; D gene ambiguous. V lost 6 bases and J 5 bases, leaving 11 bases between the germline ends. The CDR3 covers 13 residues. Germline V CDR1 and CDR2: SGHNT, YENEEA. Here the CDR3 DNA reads TGTGCCAGCAGTGGCAGGATAAACAATGAGCAGTTCTTC. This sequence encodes CASSGRINNEQFF. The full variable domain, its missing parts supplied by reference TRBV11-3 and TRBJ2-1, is EAGVVQSPRYKIIEKKQPVAFWCNPISGHNTLYWYLQNLGQGPELLIRYENEEAVDDSQLPKDRFSAERLKGVDSTLKIQPAELGDSAVYLCASSGRINNEQFFGPGTRLTVL.

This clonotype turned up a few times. The CDR3 DNA reads as TGTGCCAGCAGTGATACGGGACTAGCGGGAACTGAGTATTTT. It encodes CASSDTGLAGTEYF. The genes are TRBV6-4 and TRBJ2-3; 13 bases are shared with TRBD2. CDR3 size: 14 residues. The germline V gene encodes CDR1 MRHNA and CDR2 SNTAGT. Germline trimming cut 3 bases from V and 13 bases from J; bases unmatched to any gene: 7.

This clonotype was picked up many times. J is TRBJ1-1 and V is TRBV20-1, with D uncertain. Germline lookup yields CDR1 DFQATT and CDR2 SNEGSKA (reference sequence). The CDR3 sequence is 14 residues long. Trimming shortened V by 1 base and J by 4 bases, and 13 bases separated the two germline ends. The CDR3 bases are TGCAGTGCTAGAGGCCCCACGGCCGGCACTGAAGCTTTCTTT. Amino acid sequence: CSARGPTAGTEAFF.

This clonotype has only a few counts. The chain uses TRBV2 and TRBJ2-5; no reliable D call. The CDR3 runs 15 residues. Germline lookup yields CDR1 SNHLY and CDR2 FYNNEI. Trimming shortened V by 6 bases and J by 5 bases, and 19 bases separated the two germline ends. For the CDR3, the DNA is TGTGCCAGCAGCCTTCTAGTGAGAAGGCGGGAGACCCAGTACTTC. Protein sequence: CASSLLVRRRETQYF.

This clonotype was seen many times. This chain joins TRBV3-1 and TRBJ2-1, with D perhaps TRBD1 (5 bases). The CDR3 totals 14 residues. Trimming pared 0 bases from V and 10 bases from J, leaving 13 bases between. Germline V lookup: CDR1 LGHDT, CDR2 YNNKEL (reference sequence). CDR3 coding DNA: TGTGCCAGCAGCCAAGATCAGAACAGGATCGAGCAGTTCTTC. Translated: CASSQDQNRIEQFF.

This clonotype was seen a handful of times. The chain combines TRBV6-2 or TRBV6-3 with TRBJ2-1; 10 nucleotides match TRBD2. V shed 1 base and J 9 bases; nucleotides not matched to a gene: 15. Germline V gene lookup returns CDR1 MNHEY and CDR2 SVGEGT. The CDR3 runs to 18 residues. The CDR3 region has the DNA TGTGCCAGCAGTTACTGGGTTCCCCGCGGTAGCGGGAGGATTGAGCAGTTCTTC. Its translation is CASSYWVPRGSGRIEQFF.

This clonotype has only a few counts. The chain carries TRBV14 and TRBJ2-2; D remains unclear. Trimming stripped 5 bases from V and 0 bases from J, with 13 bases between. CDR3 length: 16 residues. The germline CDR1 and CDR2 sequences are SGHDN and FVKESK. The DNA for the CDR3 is TGTGCCAGCAGCTCCCATTTAGACACGAACACCGGGGAGCTGTTTTTT. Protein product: CASSSHLDTNTGELFF.

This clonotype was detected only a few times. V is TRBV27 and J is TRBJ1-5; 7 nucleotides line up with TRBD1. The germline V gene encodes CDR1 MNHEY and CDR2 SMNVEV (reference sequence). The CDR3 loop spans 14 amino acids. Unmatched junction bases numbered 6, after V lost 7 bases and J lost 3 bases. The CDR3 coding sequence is TGTGCCAGCAAGCTGGGACAGAACAATCAGCCCCAGCATTTT. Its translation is CASKLGQNNQPQHF.

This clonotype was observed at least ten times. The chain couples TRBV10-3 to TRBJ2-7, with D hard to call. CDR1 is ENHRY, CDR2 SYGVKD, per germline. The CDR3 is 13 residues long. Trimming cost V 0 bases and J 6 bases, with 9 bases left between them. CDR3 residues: CAISESEPGEQYF. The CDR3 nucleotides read TGTGCCATCAGTGAGTCTGAGCCCGGCGAGCAGTACTTC.